These 19 T cell receptor beta chains share one sample of origin, sequenced in a study of T cells expressing NK-cell markers. Following a re-call of the 5' RACE reads, TCRdb has one entry per CDR3 protein and lacks DNA. In all, the sample yields 450,000 to 600,000 distinct CDR3 sequences. Specimen: blood T cells: a sorted CD56 or NKG2C T cell subset, CD4+ or CD8+ T cells, or bulk PBMC T cells (not recorded which). The receptors originated from a man aged 18 to 35 in good health.

This CDR3 reads CASSQTGGYGELFF. The chain is built from TRBV7-9 and TRBJ2-2; TCRdb's assignment of TRBD1 cannot be checked, as there is no DNA. Per germline, CDR1 SEHNR and CDR2 FQNEAQ (reference sequence). The CDR3 loop spans 14 amino acids.

This chain connects TRBV20-1 to TRBJ2-1; TCRdb's D call of TRBD2 is untestable without DNA. CDR3 length equals 15 residues. CDR1 DFQATT and CDR2 SNEGSKA come from the germline V gene (reference sequence). The CDR3 loop is CSAGRALGKINEQFF.

The chain has TRBV6-5 and TRBJ2-1; lacking DNA, the TRBD1 call made by TCRdb goes unchecked. This CDR3 has 14 residues. Germline V gene sequence: CDR1 MNHEY, CDR2 SVGAGI. CDR3 residues: CASSYGPESGEQFF.

The chain links TRBV10-3 to TRBJ1-2; without DNA, the TCRdb call of TRBD1 cannot be checked. From germline, CDR1 is ENHRY and CDR2 SYGVKD. This CDR3 has 14 amino acids. CDR3 region: CAISEAGGNYGYTF.

V usage is TRBV5-5 and J usage is TRBJ2-2; with no DNA, the TCRdb D assignment of TRBD2 cannot be verified. Germline V lookup: CDR1 SGHKS, CDR2 YYEKEE (reference sequence). The CDR3 is 16 residues long. CDR3 sequence reads: CASSLVPGRGTGELFF.

The chain combines TRBV5-1 with TRBJ2-7; there is no DNA to check the TCRdb D call of TRBD1. The CDR3 totals 15 residues. CDR1 is SGHRS and CDR2 is YFSETQ in the germline V gene. CDR3 in amino acids: CASSRDRPTTYEQYF. Filled out from reference TRBV5-1 and TRBJ2-7, the complete variable domain reads KAGVTQTPRYLIKTRGQQVTLSCSPISGHRSVSWYQQTPGQGLQFLFEYFSETQRNKGNFPGRFSGRQFSNSRSEMNVSTLELGDSALYLCASSRDRPTTYEQYFGPGTRLTVT.

The chain couples TRBV5-1 to TRBJ2-1; TCRdb designates TRBD1, a call that cannot be tested without DNA. CDR1 and CDR2 (germline): SGHRS, YFSETQ. CDR3 length: 14 residues. CDR3 sequence: CASSLRSGENEQFF.

The CDR3 sequence: CASSPPGLGYGYTF. The chain employs TRBV11-2 and TRBJ1-2. This CDR3 is built from 14 residues. Germline assignment: CDR1 SGHAT and CDR2 FQNNGV.

The chain combines TRBV12-3 or TRBV12-4 with TRBJ1-1; TCRdb gives TRBD1 as the D gene, but with no DNA this cannot be confirmed. The CDR3 has 15 amino acids. The CDR3 sequence: CASKTRGPPNTEAFF.

This chain joins TRBV7-8 and TRBJ1-5; TCRdb's D gene call, TRBD1, goes unchecked for lack of DNA. CDR1 SGHVS and CDR2 FQNEAQ come from the germline V gene. CDR3 length: 16 amino acids. CDR3 in amino acids: CASSSRVKTGNQPQHF.

The chain employs TRBV7-7 and TRBJ2-5; with no DNA, the TCRdb D assignment of TRBD2 cannot be verified. The CDR3 runs 15 residues. Per the germline V gene, CDR1 is SSHAT and CDR2 is FNYEAQ (reference sequence). The CDR3 loop reads CASSLGGTRQETQYF.

The chain joins TRBV29-1 to TRBJ2-7; there is no DNA to check the TCRdb D call of TRBD2. Germline V gene data show CDR1 as SQVTM and CDR2 as ANQGSEA. This CDR3 has 14 amino acids. The CDR3 loop is CSVDPTGLAGEQYF.

The V call is TRBV27, the J call TRBJ2-2; the D call from TCRdb, TRBD1, cannot be confirmed without DNA. In germline, CDR1 is MNHEY, CDR2 SMNVEV (reference sequence). The CDR3 loop spans 14 amino acids. CDR3 loop: CASRETGYTGELFF.

The V call is TRBV4-2, the J call TRBJ2-2; the D gene TCRdb calls, TRBD2, cannot be checked with no DNA. The CDR3 is made up of 19 amino acids. Per the germline V gene, CDR1 is LGHNA and CDR2 is YNFKEQ. CDR3: CASSQELAGWGTNTGELFF.

The CDR3 is CASSPLLGTDTQYF. This chain connects TRBV12-3 or TRBV12-4 to TRBJ2-3; as DNA is missing, the TRBD1 call by TCRdb cannot be tested. The CDR3 sequence is 14 residues long.

The chain links TRBV18 to TRBJ1-5. This CDR3 spans 14 amino acids. The germline V gene encodes CDR1 KGHSH and CDR2 LQKENI. This CDR3 reads CASSYTGTDQPQHF.

The J gene is TRBJ2-2, the V gene TRBV3-1; as DNA is missing, the TRBD2 call by TCRdb cannot be tested. Germline V gene sequence: CDR1 LGHDT, CDR2 YNNKEL (reference sequence). This CDR3 is built from 16 residues. The CDR3 sequence is CASSPAAGVGTGELFF.

The rearrangement uses TRBV6-5 and TRBJ2-2; TCRdb gives TRBD2 as the D gene, but with no DNA this cannot be confirmed. This CDR3 region has 15 residues. Germline lookup yields CDR1 MNHEY and CDR2 SVGAGI. CDR3 sequence reads: CASSYRGLAPGELFF.

The rearrangement links TRBV21-1 to TRBJ2-2; the D call of TRBD1 rests on TCRdb alone, since no DNA is present to check it. TRBV21-1 is a pseudogene segment. CDR3 size: 15 residues. The CDR3 here is CASAQGQGGSGELFF.